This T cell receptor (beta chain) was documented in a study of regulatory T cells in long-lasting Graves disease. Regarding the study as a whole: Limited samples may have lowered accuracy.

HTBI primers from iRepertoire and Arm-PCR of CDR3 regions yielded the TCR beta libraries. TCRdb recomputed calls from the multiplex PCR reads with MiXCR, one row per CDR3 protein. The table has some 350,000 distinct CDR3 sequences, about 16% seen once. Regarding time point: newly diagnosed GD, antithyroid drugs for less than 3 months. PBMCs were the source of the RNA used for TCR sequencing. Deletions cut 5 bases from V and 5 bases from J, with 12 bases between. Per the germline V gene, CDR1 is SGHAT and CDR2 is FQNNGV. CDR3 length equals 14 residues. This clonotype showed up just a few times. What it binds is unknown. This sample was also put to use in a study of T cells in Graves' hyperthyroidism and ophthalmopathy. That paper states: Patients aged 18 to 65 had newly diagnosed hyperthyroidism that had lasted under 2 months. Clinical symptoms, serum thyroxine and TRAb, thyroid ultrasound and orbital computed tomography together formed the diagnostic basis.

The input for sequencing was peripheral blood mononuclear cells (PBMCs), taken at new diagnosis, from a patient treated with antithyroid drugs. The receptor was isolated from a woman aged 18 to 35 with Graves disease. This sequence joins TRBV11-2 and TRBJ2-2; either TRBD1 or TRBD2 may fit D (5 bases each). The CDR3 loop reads CASSPIRETGELFF. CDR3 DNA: TGTGCCAGCAGCCCTATCAGGGAGACCGGGGAGCTGTTTTTT.